A selection of T cell receptor beta chains follows, all from one sample in a study of OX40 agonist ivuxolimab in advanced cancers. The protocol was immunoSEQ multiplex PCR, while the TCRdb copy is restricted to in-frame clones and leaves out a portion. This table holds tens of thousands of clones, about nine tenths found once. Sequenced material: CD4+ or CD8+ T cells sorted from blood, taken in a trial of the OX40 agonist ivuxolimab. The receptors stem from an adult with an advanced solid tumor such as melanoma, head and neck, liver or kidney cancer. CDR3s include the opening cysteine and the closing phenylalanine or tryptophan. A D gene is named only where the DNA matches it firmly. Where a row states a size, it is once, few, many or the class of an expanded clone; other rows omit it.

-	TRBV18	TRBD1	TRBJ2-6	TGTGCCAGCTCACCGGGACAGATCTCTGGGGCCAACGTCCTGACTTTC	CASSPGQISGANVLTF
few	TRBV5-1	-	TRBJ2-6	TGCGCCAGCAGCCCCAACCCGACAGCCCGTTACGCTGGGGCCAACGTCCTGACTTTC	CASSPNPTARYAGANVLTF
few	TRBV7-8	-	TRBJ1-1	TGTGCCAGCAGCTTAGCGCGAGGTGAAGCTTTCTTT	CASSLARGEAFF
few	TRBV7-9	-	TRBJ1-2	TGTGCCAGCAGCTCGTCAGGGGAGCGTGGCTACACCTTC	CASSSSGERGYTF
-	TRBV6-1	-	TRBJ1-5	TGTGCCAGCAGACCGACAGAGAGCAATCAGCCCCAGCATTTT	CASRPTESNQPQHF
once	TRBV7-6	-	TRBJ1-4	TGTGCCAGCAGCTTAAATCGCCAGACAGCAACAACTAATGAAAAACTGTTTTTT	CASSLNRQTATTNEKLFF
once	TRBV28	-	TRBJ1-1	TGTGCCAGCATTTGGGCCGTTGGAGCGAACACTGAAGCTTTCTTT	CASIWAVGANTEAFF
few	TRBV15	-	TRBJ1-5	TGTGCCACCAGCAGAGGGTATAGCAATCAGCCCCAGCATTTT	CATSRGYSNQPQHF
-	TRBV15	-	TRBJ1-1	TGTGCCACCAGCAGAGATTCGGGGACGAACACTGAAGCTTTCTTT	CATSRDSGTNTEAFF
-	TRBV6-6	TRBD1	TRBJ1-4	TGTGCCAGCACCCAGACAGGGTCCGCAACTAATGAAAAACTGTTTTTT	CASTQTGSATNEKLFF
few	TRBV18	-	TRBJ2-2	TGTGCCAGCTCACCACAGGAGTATGAACGGGAGCTGTTTTTT	CASSPQEYERELFF
-	TRBV30	-	TRBJ2-7	TGTGCCTGGAGGTCCGACCCCTGGAACGAGCAGTACTTC	CAWRSDPWNEQYF
-	TRBV28	TRBD1	TRBJ1-2	TGTGCCAGCAGTTTCCCGGGACAGAACTATGGCTACACCTTC	CASSFPGQNYGYTF
few	TRBV29-1	-	TRBJ2-4	TGCAGCGTCGCCAACGTGAACGGAGAAAACATTCAGTACTTC	CSVANVNGENIQYF
once	TRBV5-1	-	TRBJ1-1	TGCGCCAGCAGCTTAAAGGGGTTGGACACTGAAGCTTTCTTT	CASSLKGLDTEAFF
-	TRBV10-2	TRBD1	TRBJ2-3	TGCGCCAGCAGTGAGTGGACAGGGGGTATAGATACGCAGTATTTT	CASSEWTGGIDTQYF
few	TRBV6-7	-	TRBJ1-4	TGTGCCAGCATCCACGGGGTTAATGAAAAACTGTTTTTT	CASIHGVNEKLFF
-	TRBV29-1	-	TRBJ2-5	TGCAGCGTGGAAATAACCCAGACCCAGACCCAGTACTTC	CSVEITQTQTQYF
-	TRBV27	TRBD1	TRBJ2-1	TGTGCCAGTGAACCTACCGGGACAGAGTACAATGAGCAGTTCTTC	CASEPTGTEYNEQFF
-	TRBV18	-	TRBJ2-7	TGTGCCAGCTCACCCCCAAGTAGGACATCTGGCGAGCAGTACTTC	CASSPPSRTSGEQYF
-	TRBV7-3	-	TRBJ1-5	TGTGCCAGCAGCGTCGGGTTGGGACAGCCCCAGCATTTT	CASSVGLGQPQHF
-	TRBV29-1	-	TRBJ1-5	TGCAGCGTTTTGGAGGGGGGCAATCAGCCCCAGCATTTT	CSVLEGGNQPQHF
-	TRBV20-1	-	TRBJ1-5	TGCAGTGCTAGAAAGGGACAGCCCCAGCATTTT	CSARKGQPQHF
-	TRBV7-3	-	TRBJ1-1	TGTGCCAGCAGCCCCGGACCGAACACTGAAGCTTTCTTT	CASSPGPNTEAFF
-	TRBV9	-	TRBJ2-2	TGTGCCAGCAGCCCCCTCGGGACATACACCGGGGAGCTGTTTTTT	CASSPLGTYTGELFF
-	TRBV5-1	-	TRBJ1-1	TGCGCCAGCAGCCTAGCATCCGCGAACACTGAAGCTTTCTTT	CASSLASANTEAFF
-	TRBV7-2	-	TRBJ1-3	TGTGCCAGCAGCACCAGCAGCCTTCCAGGGGCTGGAAACACCATATATTTT	CASSTSSLPGAGNTIYF